A selection of T cell receptor beta chains follows, all from one sample in a study of cytomegalovirus exposure and HLA in healthy donors. TCRdb's copy holds only in-frame clones and misses some; the assay was immunoSEQ multiplex PCR. The data contain 70,000 or so clones, over 60% of them seen just once; the ten biggest clones take up approximately 2.9%. Sequenced input: PBMCs. The source of these receptors is a woman in her fifties or sixties in good health and CMV-seronegative. CDR3s include the opening cysteine and the closing phenylalanine or tryptophan. The D gene is left open where the match is weak. The listing skips clone size in some rows; elsewhere it reads once, few, many or a size class.

15	NA	TRBV4-3	TRBJ2-7	NA	CASSQVYGVAYEQYF	TGCGCCAGCAGCCAAGTATACGGGGTTGCCTACGAGCAGTACTTC
15	NA	TRBV19	TRBJ2-1	TRBD2	CASSIPQRGYNEQFF	TGTGCCAGTAGTATCCCCCAGCGGGGGTACAATGAGCAGTTCTTC
16	NA	TRBV27	TRBJ1-5	NA	CASSLYLGIGNQPQHF	TGTGCCAGCAGTTTATATCTGGGCATAGGCAATCAGCCCCAGCATTTT
14	NA	TRBV9	TRBJ2-7	NA	CASSVEDSPYEQYF	TGTGCCAGCAGCGTAGAAGACAGTCCCTACGAGCAGTACTTC
15	NA	TRBV4-1	TRBJ1-4	TRBD1	CASSRRTGTNEKLFF	TGCGCCAGCAGCCGAAGGACAGGGACTAACGAAAAACTGTTTTTT
15	NA	TRBV7-3	TRBJ2-1	NA	CASSFDAGPYNEQFF	TGTGCCAGCAGCTTCGACGCAGGGCCCTACAATGAGCAGTTCTTC
14	few	TRBV2	TRBJ2-7	NA	CASSALGHPYEQYF	TGTGCCAGCAGTGCCCTTGGGCACCCCTACGAGCAGTACTTC
15	few	TRBV5-4	TRBJ2-7	TRBD1	CASSSTGTGDYEQYF	TGTGCCAGCAGTTCTACCGGGACAGGGGATTACGAGCAGTACTTC
16	NA	TRBV27	TRBJ2-1	TRBD2	CASSFIAGGTYNEQFF	TGTGCCAGCAGTTTTATCGCGGGAGGTACTTACAATGAGCAGTTCTTC
11	few	TRBV28	TRBJ2-7	NA	CASSSQTGQYF	TGTGCCAGCAGCTCCCAGACAGGCCAGTACTTC
13	NA	TRBV6-5	TRBJ1-2	NA	CASSYPGQYGYTF	TGTGCCAGCAGTTACCCAGGACAATATGGCTACACCTTC
17	NA	TRBV7-9	TRBJ2-3	NA	CASSLAQSGSGTDTQYF	TGTGCCAGCAGCTTAGCGCAATCCGGGAGTGGCACAGATACGCAGTATTTT
13	once	TRBV4-3	TRBJ2-7	NA	CASSRGRAAEQYF	TGCGCCAGCAGCCGAGGCAGGGCCGCGGAGCAGTACTTC
17	NA	TRBV7-9	TRBJ2-1	TRBD2	CASSPRLAGGMVNEQFF	TGTGCCAGCAGCCCCCGACTAGCGGGAGGGATGGTGAATGAGCAGTTCTTC
13	NA	TRBV10-1	TRBJ1-1	NA	CASSRRVDTEAFF	TGCGCCAGCAGTCGACGGGTAGACACTGAAGCTTTCTTT
14	NA	TRBV6-6	TRBJ1-2	NA	CASRPTGSYYGYTF	TGTGCCAGCAGACCGACCGGGAGTTACTATGGCTACACCTTC
13	few	TRBV10-1	TRBJ2-7	NA	CATNFRVGDEQYF	TGCGCCACCAACTTTCGGGTCGGCGACGAGCAGTACTTC
14	few	TRBV5-4	TRBJ2-5	NA	CASSLPALKETQYF	TGTGCCAGCAGCTTGCCAGCGTTAAAAGAGACCCAGTACTTC
17	few	TRBV28	TRBJ2-1	NA	CASSLSSWGTSYNEQFF	TGTGCCAGCAGTTTATCTTCTTGGGGGACTTCCTACAATGAGCAGTTCTTC
14	once	TRBV2	TRBJ1-2	NA	CASSPRTANYGYTF	TGTGCCAGCAGCCCCCGGACAGCTAACTATGGCTACACCTTC
17	NA	TRBV5-1	TRBJ1-3	NA	CASSLAPQGGTGNTIYF	TGCGCCAGCAGCTTGGCCCCGCAGGGTGGGACTGGAAACACCATATATTTT
14	NA	TRBV5-1	TRBJ2-7	TRBD1	CASSPGQGFYEQYF	TGCGCCAGCAGCCCGGGACAGGGGTTCTACGAGCAGTACTTC
15	NA	TRBV9	TRBJ1-5	TRBD1	CASSPGTGDDQPQHF	TGTGCCAGCAGCCCCGGAACAGGGGACGATCAGCCCCAGCATTTT
15	once	TRBV5-1	TRBJ2-6	NA	CASSPQGSGANVLTF	TGCGCCAGCAGCCCCCAGGGGTCTGGGGCCAACGTCCTGACTTTC
13	NA	TRBV29-1	TRBJ1-1	NA	CSSCRGRNTEAFF	TGCAGCTCATGCAGGGGCCGGAACACTGAAGCTTTCTTT
13	NA	TRBV4-3	TRBJ1-1	NA	CASSQGVNTEAFF	TGCGCCAGCAGCCAAGGAGTGAACACTGAAGCTTTCTTT
13	few	TRBV5-1	TRBJ2-5	NA	CASSSTYQETQYF	TGCGCCAGCAGCTCAACTTATCAAGAGACCCAGTACTTC